This passage covers 10 T cell receptor beta chains from one sample sequenced in a study of blood T cells in healthy people across ages. Through a sample-barcoded 5' primer and a J-beta primer mix, a second PCR was run for roughly 6 to 12 cycles. TCRdb reanalysed the 5' RACE reads using MiXCR and keeps one entry per CDR3 protein. In the table there are around 1.5 million distinct CDR3 sequences, almost 35% of which are singletons. Input material: blood. Source of these receptors: a woman aged 25 to 39 in good health.

This clonotype was found a few times. CDR3 sequence reads: CASSASTGTSGGAAGELFF. In DNA form, the CDR3 reads TGTGCCAGCAGCGCCTCAACCGGGACTAGCGGGGGGGCCGCCGGGGAGCTGTTTTTT. The chain has TRBV9 and TRBJ2-2, with 16 bases matching TRBD2. After removal of 3 bases from V and 6 bases from J, the junction contained 11 bases not matched to a gene. The CDR3 consists of 19 residues. In germline, CDR1 is SGDLS, CDR2 YYNGEE. Supplemented by reference TRBV9 and TRBJ2-2, the full variable domain reads DSGVTQTPKHLITATGQRVTLRCSPRSGDLSVYWYQQSLDQGLQFLIQYYNGEERAKGNILERFSAQQFPDLHSELNLSSLELGDSALYFCASSASTGTSGGAAGELFFGEGSRLTVL.

The rearrangement joins TRBV20-1 to TRBJ2-7, with 8 bases that match TRBD2. Germline CDR1 DFQATT, CDR2 SNEGSKA (reference sequence). Unmatched junction bases numbered 6, after V lost 0 bases and J lost 2 bases. This CDR3 spans 15 amino acids. The CDR3 nucleotides are TGCAGTGCTAGAGATCTGGGCGGGGGGACCTACGAGCAGTACTTC. Translation: CSARDLGGGTYEQYF.

In its sample, this clonotype was seen a few times. DNA of the CDR3: TGCGCCAGCAGCATGGGGGGGCTCGACAATCAGCCCCAGCATTTT. Translating gives CASSMGGLDNQPQHF. V gene TRBV5-1 combines with J gene TRBJ1-5, with a possible D match to TRBD1 (6 bases). The V gene lost 4 bases and the J gene lost 3 bases, with 14 bases spanning the gap. The germline V gene has CDR1 SGHRS and CDR2 YFSETQ. The CDR3 is 15 residues long.

The chain has TRBV2 and TRBJ2-5; unclear D gene. The CDR3 extends over 14 amino acids. The germline V gene has CDR1 SNHLY and CDR2 FYNNEI. The V end was cut by 1 base, the J end by 5 bases, with 11 bases between. CDR3 region: CASSEGPLVETQYF. CDR3 coding DNA: TGTGCCAGCAGTGAAGGGCCCCTGGTTGAGACCCAGTACTTC.

DNA for the CDR3: TGCAGTGCTAGAGCGCGATGGGCAGGGTTTAACACCGGGGAGCTGTTTTTT. This gives the protein CSARARWAGFNTGELFF. The chain combines TRBV20-1 with TRBJ2-2, with a tentative D call TRBD1 (5 bases). Trimming took off 1 base at V and 2 bases at J, with 17 bases between the two ends. The CDR3 has 17 residues. CDR1 and CDR2 (germline): DFQATT, SNEGSKA (reference sequence).

This clonotype was detected only a few times. One junction end disagrees with the germline gene, perhaps due to a read error. This chain joins TRBV5-6 and TRBJ1-1; D is unresolved. The CDR3 is 14 amino acids. CDR1 is SGHDT, CDR2 YYEEEE, per germline. The CDR3 nucleotides read TGTGTCAGCAGCCCCGGACCGATGGACACTGAAGCTTTCTTT. Amino acid sequence: CVSSPGPMDTEAFF.

This sequence joins TRBV12-3 or TRBV12-4 and TRBJ2-2; tentatively, D is TRBD1 or TRBD2 (5 bases each). The CDR3 is 15 amino acids. V dropped 6 bases and J dropped 5 bases, with 16 bases sitting between them. CDR3 sequence (DNA): TGTGCCAGCAGAGTGGGGCTAGCAGAGACCGGGGAGCTGTTTTTT. As protein: CASRVGLAETGELFF.

This CDR3 reads CASSWGAVGDNQPQHF. Written as DNA, the CDR3 is TGTGCCAGCAGTTGGGGGGCGGTCGGAGACAATCAGCCCCAGCATTTT. The chain recombines TRBV6-2 or TRBV6-3 with TRBJ1-5; possibly TRBD1 for D (6 bases). The ends were cut back, 4 bases at V and 3 bases at J, with 16 bases in the middle. This CDR3 region has 16 residues. Germline V gene lookup returns CDR1 MNHEY and CDR2 SVGEGT.

The genes are TRBV20-1 and TRBJ2-1, with 9 bases matching TRBD2. The germline CDR1 and CDR2 sequences are DFQATT and SNEGSKA (reference sequence). The V segment lost 6 bases and the J segment 5 bases; nucleotides outside the gene matches: 8. This CDR3 region has 14 residues. CDR3 residues: CSAIVTSGHNEQFF. CDR3 DNA sequence: TGCAGTGCCATAGTGACTAGCGGACACAATGAGCAGTTCTTC.

The chain is built from TRBV6-1 and TRBJ2-5; 7 bases agree with TRBD1. With V trimmed by 6 bases and J by 0 bases, 10 bases remained unmatched. The CDR3 spans 16 residues. CDR1 and CDR2 from the germline V gene are MNHNS and SASEGT. The CDR3 loop is CASSLWAGTDQETQYF. The CDR3 DNA sequence: TGTGCCAGCAGCCTTTGGGCTGGGACAGACCAAGAGACCCAGTACTTC.